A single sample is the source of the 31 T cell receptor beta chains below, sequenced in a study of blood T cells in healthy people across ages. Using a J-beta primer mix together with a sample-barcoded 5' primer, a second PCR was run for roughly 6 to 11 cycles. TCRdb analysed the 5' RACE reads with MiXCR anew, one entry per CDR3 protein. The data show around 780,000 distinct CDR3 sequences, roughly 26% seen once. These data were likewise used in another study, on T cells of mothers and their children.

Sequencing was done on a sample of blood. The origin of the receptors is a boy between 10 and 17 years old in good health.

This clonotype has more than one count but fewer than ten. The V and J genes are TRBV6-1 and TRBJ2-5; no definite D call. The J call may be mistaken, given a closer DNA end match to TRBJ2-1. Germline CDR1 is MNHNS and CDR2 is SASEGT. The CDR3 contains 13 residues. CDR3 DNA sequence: TGTGCCAGCAGTGAAGGGAGCGTTGGTGAGCAGTTCTTC. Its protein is CASSEGSVGEQFF.

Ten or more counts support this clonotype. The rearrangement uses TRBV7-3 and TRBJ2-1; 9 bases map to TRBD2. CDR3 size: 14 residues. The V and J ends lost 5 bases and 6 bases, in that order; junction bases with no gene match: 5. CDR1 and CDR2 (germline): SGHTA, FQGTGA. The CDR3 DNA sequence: TGTGCCAGCAGCCCGGGACTAGCAGGCAATGAGCAGTTCTTC. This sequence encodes CASSPGLAGNEQFF.

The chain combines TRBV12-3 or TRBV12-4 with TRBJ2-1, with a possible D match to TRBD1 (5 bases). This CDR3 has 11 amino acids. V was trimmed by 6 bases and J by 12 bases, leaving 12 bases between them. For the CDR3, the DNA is TGTGCCAGCAGGGACACCACGGGGCAGTTCTTC. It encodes CASRDTTGQFF.

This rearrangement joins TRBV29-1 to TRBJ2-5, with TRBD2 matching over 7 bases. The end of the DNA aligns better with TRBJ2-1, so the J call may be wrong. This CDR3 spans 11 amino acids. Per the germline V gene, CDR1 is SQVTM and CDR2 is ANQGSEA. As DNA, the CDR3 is TGCAGCGTTTCCGGGGGGAATGAGCAGTTCTTC. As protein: CSVSGGNEQFF.

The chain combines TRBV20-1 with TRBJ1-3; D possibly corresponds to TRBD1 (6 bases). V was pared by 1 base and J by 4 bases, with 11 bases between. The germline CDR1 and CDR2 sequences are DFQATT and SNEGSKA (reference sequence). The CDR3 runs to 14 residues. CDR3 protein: CSARGTGLGNTIYF. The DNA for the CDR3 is TGCAGTGCTAGAGGAACAGGGTTGGGAAACACCATATATTTT.

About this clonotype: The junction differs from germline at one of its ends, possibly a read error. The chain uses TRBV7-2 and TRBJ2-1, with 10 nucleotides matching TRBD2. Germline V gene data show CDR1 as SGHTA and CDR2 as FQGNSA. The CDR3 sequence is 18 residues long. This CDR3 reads CASSLESSGGASYNERFF. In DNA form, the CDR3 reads TGTGCCAGCAGCTTAGAGTCCAGCGGGGGGGCATCCTACAATGAGCGGTTCTTC.

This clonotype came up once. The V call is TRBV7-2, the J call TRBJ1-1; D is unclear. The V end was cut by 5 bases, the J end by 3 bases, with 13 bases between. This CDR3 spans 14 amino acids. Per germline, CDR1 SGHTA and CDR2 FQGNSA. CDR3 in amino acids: CASSPFGVDTEAFF. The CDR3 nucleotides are TGTGCCAGCAGCCCCTTCGGGGTGGACACTGAAGCTTTCTTT. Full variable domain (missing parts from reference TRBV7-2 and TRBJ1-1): GAGVSQSPSNKVTEKGKDVELRCDPISGHTALYWYRQSLGQGLEFLIYFQGNSAPDKSGLPSDRFSAERTGGSVSTLTIQRTQQEDSAVYLCASSPFGVDTEAFFGQGTRLTVV.

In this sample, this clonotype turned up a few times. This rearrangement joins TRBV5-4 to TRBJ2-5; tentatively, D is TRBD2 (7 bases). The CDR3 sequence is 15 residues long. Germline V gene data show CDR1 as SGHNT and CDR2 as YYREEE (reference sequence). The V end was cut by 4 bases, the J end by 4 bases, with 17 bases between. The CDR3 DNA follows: TGTGCCAGCAGCAGGGGGGGTGGGGGGCGAGAGACCCAGTACTTC. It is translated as CASSRGGGGRETQYF.

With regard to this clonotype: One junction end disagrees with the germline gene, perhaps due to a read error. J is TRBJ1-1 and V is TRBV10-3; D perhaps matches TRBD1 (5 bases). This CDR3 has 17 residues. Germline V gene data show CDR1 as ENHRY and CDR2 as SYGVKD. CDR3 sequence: CAISDPSRQGGGTEAFF. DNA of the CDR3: TGCGCCATCAGTGACCCATCCCGGCAGGGAGGTGGCACTGAAGCTTTCTTT.

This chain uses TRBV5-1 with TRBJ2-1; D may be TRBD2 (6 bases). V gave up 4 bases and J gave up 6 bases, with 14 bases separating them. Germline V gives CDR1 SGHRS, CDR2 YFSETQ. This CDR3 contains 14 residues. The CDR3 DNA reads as TGCGCCAGCAGCGTCGGGGACTCAGGCAATGAGCAGTTCTTC. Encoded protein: CASSVGDSGNEQFF.

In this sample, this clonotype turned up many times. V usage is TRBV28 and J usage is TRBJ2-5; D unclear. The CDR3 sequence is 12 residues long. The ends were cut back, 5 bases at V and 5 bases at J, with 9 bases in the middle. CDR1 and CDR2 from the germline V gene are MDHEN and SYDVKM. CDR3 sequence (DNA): TGTGCCAGCAGTGCCTCCGGGGAGACCCAGTACTTC. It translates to CASSASGETQYF.

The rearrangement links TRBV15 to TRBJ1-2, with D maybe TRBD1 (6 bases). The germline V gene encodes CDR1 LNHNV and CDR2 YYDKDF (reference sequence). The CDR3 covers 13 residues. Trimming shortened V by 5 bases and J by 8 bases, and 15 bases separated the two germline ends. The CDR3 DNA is TGTGCCACCAGCGAGGGGGACTCCGTGGGCTACACCTTC. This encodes CATSEGDSVGYTF.

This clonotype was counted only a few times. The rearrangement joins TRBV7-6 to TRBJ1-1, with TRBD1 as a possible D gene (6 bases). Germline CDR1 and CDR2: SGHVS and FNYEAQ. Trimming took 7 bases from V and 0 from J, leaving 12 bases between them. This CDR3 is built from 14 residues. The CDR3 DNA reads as TGTGCCAGCATCTCAGGACAGATGAACACTGAAGCTTTCTTT. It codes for CASISGQMNTEAFF.

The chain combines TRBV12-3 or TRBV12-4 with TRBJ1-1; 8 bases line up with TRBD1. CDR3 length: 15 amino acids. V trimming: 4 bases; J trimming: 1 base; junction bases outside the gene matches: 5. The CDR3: CASSSRTGSNTEAFF. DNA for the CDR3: TGTGCCAGCAGTTCACGGACAGGGTCGAACACTGAAGCTTTCTTT.

CDR3 amino acids: CASSFAGTEETQYF. The CDR3, as DNA: TGTGCCAGCAGCTTTGCAGGGACTGAAGAGACCCAGTACTTC. The chain has TRBV11-2 and TRBJ2-5, with a weak D call TRBD2 (6 bases). The CDR3 extends over 14 amino acids. V was pared by 3 bases and J by 3 bases, with 11 bases between. Looked up from germline, CDR1 is SGHAT and CDR2 is FQNNGV.

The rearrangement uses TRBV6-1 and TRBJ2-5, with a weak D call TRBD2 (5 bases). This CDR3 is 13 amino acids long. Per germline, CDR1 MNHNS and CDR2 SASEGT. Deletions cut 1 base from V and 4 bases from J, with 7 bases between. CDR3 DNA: TGTGCCAGCAGTGAAGGGGAGAGAGAGACCCAGTACTTC. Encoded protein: CASSEGERETQYF.

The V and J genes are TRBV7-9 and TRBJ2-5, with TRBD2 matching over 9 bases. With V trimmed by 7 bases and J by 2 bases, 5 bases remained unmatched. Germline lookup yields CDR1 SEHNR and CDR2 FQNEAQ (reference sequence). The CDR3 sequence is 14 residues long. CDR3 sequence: CASNIAGVQETQYF. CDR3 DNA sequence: TGTGCCAGCAACATAGCGGGGGTTCAAGAGACCCAGTACTTC.

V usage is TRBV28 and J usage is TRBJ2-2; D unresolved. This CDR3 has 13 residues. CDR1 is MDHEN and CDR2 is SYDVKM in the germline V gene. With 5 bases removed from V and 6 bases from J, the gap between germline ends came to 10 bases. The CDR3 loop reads CASSTVTAGELFF. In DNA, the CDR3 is TGTGCCAGCAGTACCGTAACCGCCGGGGAGCTGTTTTTT.

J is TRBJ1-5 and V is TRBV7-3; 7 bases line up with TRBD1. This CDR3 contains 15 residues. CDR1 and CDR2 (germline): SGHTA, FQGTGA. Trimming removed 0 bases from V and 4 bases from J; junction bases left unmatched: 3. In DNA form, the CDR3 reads TGTGCCAGCAGCTTAACGGGGGACAGAAATCAGCCCCAGCATTTT. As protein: CASSLTGDRNQPQHF.

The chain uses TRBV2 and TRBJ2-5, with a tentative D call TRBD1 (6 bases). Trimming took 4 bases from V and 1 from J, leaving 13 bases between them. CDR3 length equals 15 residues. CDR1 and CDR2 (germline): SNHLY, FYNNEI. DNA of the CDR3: TGTGCCAGCAGTGCGGAAGGGGGAGTCCAAGAGACCCAGTACTTC. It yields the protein CASSAEGGVQETQYF.

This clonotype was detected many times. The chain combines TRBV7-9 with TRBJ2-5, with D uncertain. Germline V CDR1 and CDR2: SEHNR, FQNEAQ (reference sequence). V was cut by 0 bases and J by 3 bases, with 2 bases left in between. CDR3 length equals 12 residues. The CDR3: CASSLAKETQYF. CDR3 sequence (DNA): TGTGCCAGCAGCTTAGCGAAAGAGACCCAGTACTTC.

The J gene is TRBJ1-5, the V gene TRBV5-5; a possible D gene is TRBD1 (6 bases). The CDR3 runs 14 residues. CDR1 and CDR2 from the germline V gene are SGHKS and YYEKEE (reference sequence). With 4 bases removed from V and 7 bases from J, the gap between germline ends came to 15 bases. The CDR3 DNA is TGTGCCAGCAGCGGGCCAGGGGCTGAACAGCCCCAGCATTTT. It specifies CASSGPGAEQPQHF.

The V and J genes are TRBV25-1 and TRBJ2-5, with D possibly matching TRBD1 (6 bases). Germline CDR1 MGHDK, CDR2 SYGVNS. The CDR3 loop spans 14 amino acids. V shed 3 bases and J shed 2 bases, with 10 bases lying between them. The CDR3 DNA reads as TGTGCCAGCAGTGATGACCAGGGGCAAGAGACCCAGTACTTC. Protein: CASSDDQGQETQYF. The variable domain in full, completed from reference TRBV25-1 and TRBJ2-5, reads EADIYQTPRYLVIGTGKKITLECSQTMGHDKMYWYQQDPGMELHLIHYSYGVNSTEKGDLSSESTVSRIRTEHFPLTLESARPSHTSQYLCASSDDQGQETQYFGPGTRLLVL.

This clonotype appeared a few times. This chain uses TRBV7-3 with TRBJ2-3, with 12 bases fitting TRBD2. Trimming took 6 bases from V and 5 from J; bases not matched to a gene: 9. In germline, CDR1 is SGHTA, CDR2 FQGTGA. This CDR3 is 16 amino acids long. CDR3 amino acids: CASSSTSGGYGDTQYF. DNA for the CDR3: TGTGCCAGCAGTTCAACTAGCGGGGGGTATGGAGATACGCAGTATTTT. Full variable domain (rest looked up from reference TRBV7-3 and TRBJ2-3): GAGVSQTPSNKVTEKGKYVELRCDPISGHTALYWYRQSLGQGPEFLIYFQGTGAADDSGLPNDRFFAVRPEGSVSTLKIQRTERGDSAVYLCASSSTSGGYGDTQYFGPGTRLTVL.

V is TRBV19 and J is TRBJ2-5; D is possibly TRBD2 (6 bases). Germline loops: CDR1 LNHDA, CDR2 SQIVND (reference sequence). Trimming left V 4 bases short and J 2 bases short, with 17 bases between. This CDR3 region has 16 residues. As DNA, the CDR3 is TGTGCCAGTAGTAGGGCTAGCGCCAGTCGACAAGAGACCCAGTACTTC. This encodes CASSRASASRQETQYF. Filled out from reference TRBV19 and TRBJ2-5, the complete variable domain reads DGGITQSPKYLFRKEGQNVTLSCEQNLNHDAMYWYRQDPGQGLRLIYYSQIVNDFQKGDIAEGYSVSREKKESFPLTVTSAQKNPTAFYLCASSRASASRQETQYFGPGTRLLVL.

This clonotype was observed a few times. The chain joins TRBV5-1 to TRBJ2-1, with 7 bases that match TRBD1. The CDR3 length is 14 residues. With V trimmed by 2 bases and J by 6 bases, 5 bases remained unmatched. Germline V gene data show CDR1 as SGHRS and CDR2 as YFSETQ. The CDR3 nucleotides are TGCGCCAGCAGCTTCCTCGACAGGGTCAATGAGCAGTTCTTC. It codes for CASSFLDRVNEQFF. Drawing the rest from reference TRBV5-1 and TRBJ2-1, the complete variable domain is KAGVTQTPRYLIKTRGQQVTLSCSPISGHRSVSWYQQTPGQGLQFLFEYFSETQRNKGNFPGRFSGRQFSNSRSEMNVSTLELGDSALYLCASSFLDRVNEQFFGPGTRLTVL.

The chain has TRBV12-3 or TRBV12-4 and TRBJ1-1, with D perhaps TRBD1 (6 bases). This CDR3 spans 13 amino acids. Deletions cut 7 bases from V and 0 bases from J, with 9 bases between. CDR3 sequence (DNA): TGTGCCAGCACCGGACAGCTGAACACTGAAGCTTTCTTT. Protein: CASTGQLNTEAFF.

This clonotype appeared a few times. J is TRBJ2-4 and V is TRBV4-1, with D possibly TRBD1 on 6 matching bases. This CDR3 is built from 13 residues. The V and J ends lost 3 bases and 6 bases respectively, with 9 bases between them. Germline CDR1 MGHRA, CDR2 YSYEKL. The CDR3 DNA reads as TGCGCCAGCAGCCACTCCAGGGGAAACATTCAGTACTTC. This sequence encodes CASSHSRGNIQYF.

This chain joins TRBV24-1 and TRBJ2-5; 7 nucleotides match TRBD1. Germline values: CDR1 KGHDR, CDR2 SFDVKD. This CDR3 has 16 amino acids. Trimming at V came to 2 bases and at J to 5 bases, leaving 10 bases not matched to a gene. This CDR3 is CATSDSDRDGWETQYF. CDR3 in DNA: TGTGCCACCAGTGATTCCGACAGGGATGGTTGGGAGACCCAGTACTTC.

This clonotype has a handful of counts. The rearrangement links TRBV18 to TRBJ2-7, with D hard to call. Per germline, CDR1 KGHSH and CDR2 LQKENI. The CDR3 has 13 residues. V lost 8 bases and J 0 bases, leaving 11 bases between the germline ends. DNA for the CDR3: TGTGCCAGCAGCCCAAGTAGCTCCTACGAGCAGTACTTC. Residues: CASSPSSSYEQYF.

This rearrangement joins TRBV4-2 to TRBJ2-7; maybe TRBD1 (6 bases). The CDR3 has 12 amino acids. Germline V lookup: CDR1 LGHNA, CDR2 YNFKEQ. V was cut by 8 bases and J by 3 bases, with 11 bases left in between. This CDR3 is CASGTGFYEQYF. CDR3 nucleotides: TGTGCCAGCGGCACAGGGTTCTACGAGCAGTACTTC.